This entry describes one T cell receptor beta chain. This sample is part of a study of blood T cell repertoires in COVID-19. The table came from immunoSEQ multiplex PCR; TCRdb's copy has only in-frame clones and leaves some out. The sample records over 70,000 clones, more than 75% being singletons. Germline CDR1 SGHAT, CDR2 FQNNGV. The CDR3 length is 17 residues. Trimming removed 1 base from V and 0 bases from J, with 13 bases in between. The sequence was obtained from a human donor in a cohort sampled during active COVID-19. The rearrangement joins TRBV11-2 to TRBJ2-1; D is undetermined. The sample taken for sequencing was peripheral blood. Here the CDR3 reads CASSLVLEPSSYNEQFF. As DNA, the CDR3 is TGTGCCAGCAGCTTAGTACTCGAACCTAGCTCCTACAATGAGCAGTTCTTC.